This entry concerns a single TCR beta chain. The junction departs from the called germline gene at one end, perhaps through a read error. Sample-barcoded 5' priming and a J-beta primer mix drove a second PCR of 7 to 11 cycles. A single record per CDR3 protein comes from TCRdb applying MiXCR to the 5' RACE reads. The sample holds 1.4 million to 1.5 million distinct CDR3 sequences; 42% are singletons and the top ten take roughly 7.7%. This sample was included in a study of blood T cells in healthy people across ages. This CDR3 is built from 12 residues. Germline CDR1 reads SQVTM; CDR2 reads ANQGSEA. The gene calls are TRBV29-1 and TRBJ2-5; weak D call: TRBD2 (5 bases). Sequencing was carried out using blood. The sequence derives from a woman under 30 in good health. CDR3 sequence reads: CSAAEGRETQYF. The CDR3 nucleotides read TGTTCTGCAGCGGAAGGACGAGAGACCCAGTACTTC.